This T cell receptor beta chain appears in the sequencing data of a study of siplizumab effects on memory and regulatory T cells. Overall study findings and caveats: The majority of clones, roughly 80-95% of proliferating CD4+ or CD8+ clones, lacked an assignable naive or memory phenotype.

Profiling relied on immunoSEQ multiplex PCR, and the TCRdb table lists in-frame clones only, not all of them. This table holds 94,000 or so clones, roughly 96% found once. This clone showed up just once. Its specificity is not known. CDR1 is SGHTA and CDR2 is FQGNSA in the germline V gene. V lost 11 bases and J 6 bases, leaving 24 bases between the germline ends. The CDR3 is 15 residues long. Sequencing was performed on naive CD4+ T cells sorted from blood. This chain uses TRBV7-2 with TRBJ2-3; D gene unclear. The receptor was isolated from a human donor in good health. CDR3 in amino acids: CAQRHRSDHPDTQYF. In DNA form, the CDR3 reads TGTGCCCAGCGCCACCGGTCAGACCACCCGGATACGCAGTATTTT.